A few counts support the clone carrying this T cell receptor beta chain. This entry belongs to a study of T cells in Graves' hyperthyroidism and ophthalmopathy. Unmatched junction bases numbered 6, after V lost 1 base and J lost 2 bases. The CDR3 totals 16 residues. Germline loops: CDR1 MGHRA, CDR2 YSYEKL. The source material, RNA transcripts, was used to amplify TCR beta CDR3 regions. The TCR CDR3 was amplified in a first-round RT-PCR using the HTBI primer set. MiXCR, run by TCRdb on the multiplex PCR reads, gives a single entry per CDR3 protein. The sample has about 640,000 distinct CDR3 sequences, more than 14% seen once.

The TCR comes from a woman between 45 and 60 years old with Graves' ophthalmopathy. The specimen was blood. The chain combines TRBV4-1 with TRBJ2-7, with 9 bases lining up with TRBD2. This CDR3 reads CASSQALAGAAYEQYF. The CDR3 DNA reads TGCGCCAGCAGCCAAGCTTTAGCGGGAGCAGCCTACGAGCAGTACTTC.